This is a list of T cell receptor beta chains from one sample in a study of blood T cells in healthy people across ages. TCRdb re-called the 5' RACE reads through MiXCR, storing one row per CDR3 protein. Of fewer than 2 million distinct CDR3 sequences detected, more than 35% appear once; the ten largest clones hold more than 20%. The material sequenced was blood. These receptors came from a human donor in good health. CDR3s leave out the opening cysteine and the closing phenylalanine or tryptophan. Clone size is not always given. Where it is, it says once, few, many or a class for expanded clones.

>.|TRBV7-9|TRBJ1-3
ASRDRQGANGNTIY
>.|TRBV7-2|TRBJ2-3
ASSPGLAGRTDTQY
>.|TRBV20-1|TRBJ2-4
SARGSPGDPQY
>.|TRBV7-2|TRBJ2-1
ASSFSGGHYNEQF
>.|TRBV9|TRBJ1-2
ASSPQSFYGYT
>.|TRBV28|TRBJ1-6
ASRDSTGGLPLH
>few|TRBV5-6|TRBJ2-7
ASRDRVVDEQY
>.|TRBV12-3/TRBV12-4|.
ASSSTGIHEQY
>.|TRBV7-9|.
ASSLTQNVNEQY
>.|TRBV7-2|TRBJ1-1
ASSSRSWGEAEAF
>few|TRBV9|TRBJ2-1
ASSVEPGSGALGEQF
>.|TRBV15|TRBJ2-2
ATSPRTVTNTGELF
>.|TRBV24-1|TRBJ1-2
ATSDPAGEDYYGYT
>many|TRBV6-1|TRBJ2-7
ASSEATGGSYEQY
>few|TRBV12-3/TRBV12-4|TRBJ2-4
ASSRQNAVGEQY
>.|TRBV6-1|TRBJ2-3
ASSGRAGSTDTQY
>.|TRBV29-1|TRBJ2-1
SVDDAFWDEQF
>.|TRBV9|TRBJ2-6
ASSVGPLAMSGANVLT
>.|TRBV12-3/TRBV12-4|TRBJ2-1
ASSQNRAGAQYNEQF
>many|TRBV7-2|TRBJ2-5
ASSLSGYQETQY
>.|TRBV20-1|TRBJ2-7
SAPDRGNSYEQY
>.|TRBV6-1|TRBJ2-7
ANSPSSGTGGVYEQY
>.|TRBV6-5|TRBJ1-1
ASSYWAGGDEAF
>few|TRBV12-3/TRBV12-4|TRBJ1-2
ASSQKPGAGNGYT